The following is a T cell receptor (beta chain) sequence with its context. Its antigen remains undetermined. No base-level quality is on record; no much larger clone is a single base apart. The CDR1 and CDR2 encoded by the germline V gene are KGHSH and LQKENI. V and J are truncated by 4 bases and 0 bases respectively, leaving an intervening sequence of 11 bases. Including the terminal cysteine and phenylalanine, the CDR3 comprises 15 residues. Only the CDR3 part of the read is kept: 45 bases, read in frame from the first base. TCRbeta CDR3 regions were amplified from genomic DNA using the immunoSEQ Assay, a bias-controlled multiplex PCR. On the study's bioinformatics: Within the assay, amplification of reference gene primers was used to estimate how many nucleated cells each sample contained. Sequence reads were collapsed and filtered to measure the absolute abundance of every unique TCRbeta CDR3 rearrangement. For each sample, productive Simpson clonality was calculated as the square root of Simpson's diversity index across productive rearrangements. Drawn from immuneACCESS, this table holds only the in-frame rearrangements with V and J called that TCRdb kept. Clones are partly lost; checked studies trace under half to an unresolved V gene and leave the rest unexplained. V, J and clone size reflect that table, while D and trimming were determined from the DNA. The table for this sample lists approximately 130,000 clones; roughly four fifths of them were counted only once. Jointly, the top ten make up 10% to 13% of the sample.

This entry is derived from a study of blood T cell repertoires in COVID-19 (dated by TCRdb to about 2020). Notes on the research overall: The collaborator samples originated in the United States, Italy and Spain and spanned the acute and convalescent phases of COVID-19. The material from the prospective study consisted of cDNA or gDNA derived from T cells, B-cell-depleted T cells, or PBMCs. The dataset comprised deeply sampled blood TCRbeta repertoires from subjects exposed to, actively infected with, or recovered from COVID-19. A freely available public database, intended as a resource for researchers studying the immune response to SARS-CoV-2, is where the repertoires were released. The samples were drawn from the first 160 participants of the ongoing ImmuneRACE study and from 950 to 1,500 subjects provided by 6 global collaborators. Nearly every sample came with metadata listing a de-identified subject ID, COVID-19 status, age in years and sex. Where available, HLA class I and class II types were taken from metadata supplied by the sample provider and were not determined by assay-based typing.

Each collaborating institution followed its own protocols to collect whole blood in K2EDTA tubes. For TCRbeta analysis, collaborators shipped samples in one of three forms: frozen whole blood, isolated PBMCs, or DNA extracted from either of those sample types. Points the paper makes about the study in general: The quantity of clinical and demographic metadata differed by source and by participant and was supplied without curation.

Recombination connected TRBV18 to TRBJ2-3, and the D gene may be TRBD1, 6 bases matching. The receptor was derived from a human donor in a cohort sampled during active COVID-19. Sequencing input: peripheral blood. CDR3 protein: CASSRATGSTDTQYF. Read as DNA, the sequence is TGTGCCAGCTCACGCGCGACAGGCAGCACAGATACGCAGTATTTT. The CDR3, completed at both ends by the reference TRBV18 and TRBJ2-3 genes, gives the full variable domain NAGVMQNPRHLVRRRGQEARLRCSPMKGHSHVYWYRQLPEEGLKFMVYLQKENIIDESGMPKERFSAEFPKEGPSILRIQQVVRGDSAAYFCASSRATGSTDTQYFGPGTRLTVL.